The table lists the clone carrying this T cell receptor (beta chain) with a count of one. This sample is drawn from a study of T cell changes during pregnancy in multiple sclerosis. This CDR3 comprises 20 residues. Only in-frame clones appear in the TCRdb table, and some are missing; sequencing was by immunoSEQ multiplex PCR. This table has 35,000 or so clones, roughly nine tenths appearing once. The clonotype was recovered from a female donor with multiple sclerosis, enrolled in a pregnancy study. The rearrangement joins TRBV7-5 to TRBJ1-6; the D call TRBD1 from the table was never checked on the DNA. TRBV7-5 is termed a pseudogene. The sample here was CD4+ T cells from peripheral blood mononuclear cells, taken after pregnancy. The CDR3 DNA reads TGTGTCAGAAGCCTGTCCGACGGGACAGCGTACGGCTCCTATAATTCACCCCTCCACTTT. This gives the protein CVRSLSDGTAYGSYNSPLHF.